This T cell receptor (beta chain) appears in the sequencing data of a study of T cells expressing NK-cell markers. Study findings and constraints: These clonotypes, the leaders elsewhere, also led the CD3+CD56-NKG2C+ fraction in a handful of donors.

Each CDR3 protein gets one entry in TCRdb, which reprocessed the 5' RACE reads and gives no DNA. This sample's table reports hundreds of thousands of distinct CDR3 sequences. Note on this clonotype: Its target is not known.

The material sequenced was blood T cells: a sorted CD56 or NKG2C T cell subset, CD4+ or CD8+ T cells, or bulk PBMC T cells (not recorded which). The clonotype was recovered from a man aged 18-75 years in good health.

The CDR3 reads CSVEGRGLSHEQYF. The chain has TRBV29-1 and TRBJ2-7. The CDR3 consists of 14 residues. Germline values: CDR1 SQVTM, CDR2 ANQGSEA.